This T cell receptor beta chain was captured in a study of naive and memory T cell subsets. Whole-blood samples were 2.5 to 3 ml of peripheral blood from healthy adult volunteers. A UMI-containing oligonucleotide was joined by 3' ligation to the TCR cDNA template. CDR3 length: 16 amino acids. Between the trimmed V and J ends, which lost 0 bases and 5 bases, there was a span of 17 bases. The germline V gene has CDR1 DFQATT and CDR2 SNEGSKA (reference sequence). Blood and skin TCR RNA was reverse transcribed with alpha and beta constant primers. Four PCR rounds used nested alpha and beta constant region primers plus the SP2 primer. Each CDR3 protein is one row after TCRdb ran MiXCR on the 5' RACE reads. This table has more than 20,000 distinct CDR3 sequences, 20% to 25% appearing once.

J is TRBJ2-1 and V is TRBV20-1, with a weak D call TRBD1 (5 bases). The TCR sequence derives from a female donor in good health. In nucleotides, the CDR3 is TGCAGTGCTAGAGATGGTCGGCAGGCAGGGAACAATGAGCAGTTCTTC. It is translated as CSARDGRQAGNNEQFF.